The following is a T cell receptor beta chain sequence with its context. Its antigen remains unidentified. The data belong to a study of T and B cells in COVID-19 patients. Each TRB amplification used roughly 250-550 ng of genomic DNA from blood. Germline V gene data show CDR1 as MNHEY and CDR2 as SVGEGT. The CDR3 is 14 residues long. The V gene lost 5 bases and the J gene lost 7 bases, with 14 bases spanning the gap. Whole-study findings and limits: Early severe-case samples and blood from mildly ill patients during symptoms were in short supply.

Multiplex PCR with BIOMED2 TRB-A/B primer pools amplified TRB rearrangements. MiXCR, applied by TCRdb to the multiplex PCR reads, yields one record per CDR3 protein. The sample consists of more than 20,000 distinct CDR3 sequences, approximately 32% of them appearing once. The chain employs TRBV6-2 or TRBV6-3 and TRBJ2-2, with D maybe TRBD1 (6 bases). The material sequenced was blood. The receptor was derived from a human donor who had recovered from COVID-19. CDR3 nucleotide sequence: TGTGCCAGCAGTGAAGGGGGTTTGCTCGGGGAGCTGTTTTTT. Protein sequence: CASSEGGLLGELFF.